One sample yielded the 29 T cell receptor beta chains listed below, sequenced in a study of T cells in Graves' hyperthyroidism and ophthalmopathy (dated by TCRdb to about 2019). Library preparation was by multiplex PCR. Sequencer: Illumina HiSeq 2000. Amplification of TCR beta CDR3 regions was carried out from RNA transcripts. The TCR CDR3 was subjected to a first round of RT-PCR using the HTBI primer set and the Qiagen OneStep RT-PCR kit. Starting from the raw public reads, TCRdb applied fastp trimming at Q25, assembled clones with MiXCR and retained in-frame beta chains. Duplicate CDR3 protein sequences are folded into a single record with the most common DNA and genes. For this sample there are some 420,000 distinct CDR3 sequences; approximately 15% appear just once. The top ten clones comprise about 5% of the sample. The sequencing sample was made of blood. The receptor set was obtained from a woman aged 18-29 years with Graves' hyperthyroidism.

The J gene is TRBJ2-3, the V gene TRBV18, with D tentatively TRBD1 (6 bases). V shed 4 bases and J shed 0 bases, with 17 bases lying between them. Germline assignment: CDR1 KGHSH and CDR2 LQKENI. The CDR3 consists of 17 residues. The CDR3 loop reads CASSLYGQTPSTDTQYF. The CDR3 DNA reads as TGTGCCAGCTCACTTTATGGACAGACACCTAGCACAGATACGCAGTATTTT.

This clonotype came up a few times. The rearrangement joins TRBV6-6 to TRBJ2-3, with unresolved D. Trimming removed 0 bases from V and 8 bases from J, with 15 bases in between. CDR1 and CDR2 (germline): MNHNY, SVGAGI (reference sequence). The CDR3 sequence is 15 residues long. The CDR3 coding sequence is TGTGCCAGCAGTTACTCGAATCCTCGAACAAGTACGCAGTATTTT. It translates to CASSYSNPRTSTQYF.

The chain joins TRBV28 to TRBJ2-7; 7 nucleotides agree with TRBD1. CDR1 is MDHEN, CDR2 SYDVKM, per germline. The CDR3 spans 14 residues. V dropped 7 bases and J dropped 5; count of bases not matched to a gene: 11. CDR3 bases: TGTGCCAGCACGGTGACAGGGTCGAGCGACGAGCAGTACTTC. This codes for CASTVTGSSDEQYF.

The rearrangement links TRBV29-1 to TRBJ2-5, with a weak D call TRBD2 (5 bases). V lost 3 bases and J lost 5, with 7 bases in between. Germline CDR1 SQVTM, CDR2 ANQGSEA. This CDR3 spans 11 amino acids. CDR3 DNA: TGCAGCGTTGATCCGGGGGAGACCCAGTACTTC. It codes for CSVDPGETQYF. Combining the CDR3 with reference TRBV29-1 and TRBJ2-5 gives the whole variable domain SAVISQKPSRDICQRGTSLTIQCQVDSQVTMMFWYRQQPGQSLTLIATANQGSEATYESGFVIDKFPISRPNLTFSTLTVSNMSPEDSSIYLCSVDPGETQYFGPGTRLLVL.

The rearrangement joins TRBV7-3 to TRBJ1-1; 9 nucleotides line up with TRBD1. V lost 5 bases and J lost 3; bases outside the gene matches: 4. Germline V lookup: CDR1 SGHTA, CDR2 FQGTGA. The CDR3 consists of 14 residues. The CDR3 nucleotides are TGTGCCAGCAGCCCTCGACAGGGGGACACTGAAGCTTTCTTT. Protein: CASSPRQGDTEAFF.

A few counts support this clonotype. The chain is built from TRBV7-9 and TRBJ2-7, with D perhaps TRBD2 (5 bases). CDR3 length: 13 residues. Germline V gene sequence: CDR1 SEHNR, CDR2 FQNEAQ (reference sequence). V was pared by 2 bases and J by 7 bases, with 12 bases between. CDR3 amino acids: CASSLMASGEQYF. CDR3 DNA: TGTGCCAGCAGCTTAATGGCTTCGGGGGAGCAGTACTTC.

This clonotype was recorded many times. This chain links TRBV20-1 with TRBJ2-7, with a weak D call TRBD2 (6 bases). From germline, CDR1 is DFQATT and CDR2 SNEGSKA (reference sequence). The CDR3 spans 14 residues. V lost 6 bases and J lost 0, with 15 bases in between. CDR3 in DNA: TGCAGTGCCCGTTGGCACGGGAGCTCCTACGAGCAGTACTTC. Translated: CSARWHGSSYEQYF.

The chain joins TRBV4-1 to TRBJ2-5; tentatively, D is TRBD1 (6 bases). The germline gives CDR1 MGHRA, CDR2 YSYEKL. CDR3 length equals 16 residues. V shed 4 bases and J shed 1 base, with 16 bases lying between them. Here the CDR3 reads CASSPRDIDPQETQYF. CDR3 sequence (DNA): TGCGCCAGCAGCCCCAGGGACATCGATCCCCAAGAGACCCAGTACTTC.

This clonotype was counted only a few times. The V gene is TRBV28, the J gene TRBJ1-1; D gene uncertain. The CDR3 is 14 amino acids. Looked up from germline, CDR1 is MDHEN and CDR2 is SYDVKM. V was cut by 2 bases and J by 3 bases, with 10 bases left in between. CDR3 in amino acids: CASSLHSDYTEAFF. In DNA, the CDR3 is TGTGCCAGCAGTTTACACAGTGATTACACTGAAGCTTTCTTT.

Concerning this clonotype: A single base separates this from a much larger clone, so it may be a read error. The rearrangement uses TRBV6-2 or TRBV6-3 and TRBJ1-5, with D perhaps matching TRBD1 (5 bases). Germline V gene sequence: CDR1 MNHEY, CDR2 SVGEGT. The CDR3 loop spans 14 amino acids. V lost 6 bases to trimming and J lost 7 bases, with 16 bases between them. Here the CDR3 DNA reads TGTGCCAGCAGCCCGACAAGGGGCGGACAGCCCCAGCATTTT. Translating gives CASSPTRGGQPQHF.

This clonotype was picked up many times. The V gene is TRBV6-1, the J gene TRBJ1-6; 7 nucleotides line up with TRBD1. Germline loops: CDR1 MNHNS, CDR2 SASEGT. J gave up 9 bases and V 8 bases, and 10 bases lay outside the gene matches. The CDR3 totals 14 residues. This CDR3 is CASQGGRGSSPLHF. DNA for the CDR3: TGTGCCAGCCAAGGGGGCCGGGGGAGTTCACCCCTCCACTTT.

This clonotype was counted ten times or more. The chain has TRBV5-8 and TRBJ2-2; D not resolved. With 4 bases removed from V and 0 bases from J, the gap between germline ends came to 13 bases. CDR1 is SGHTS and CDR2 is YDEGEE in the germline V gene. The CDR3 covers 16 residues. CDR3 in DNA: TGTGCCAGCAGCCCAGTACAATCCGCGAACACCGGGGAGCTGTTTTTT. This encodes CASSPVQSANTGELFF. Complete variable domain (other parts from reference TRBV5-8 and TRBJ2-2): EAGVTQSPTHLIKTRGQQATLRCSPISGHTSVYWYQQALGLGLQFLLWYDEGEERNRGNFPPRFSGRQFPNYSSELNVNALELEDSALYLCASSPVQSANTGELFFGEGSRLTVL.

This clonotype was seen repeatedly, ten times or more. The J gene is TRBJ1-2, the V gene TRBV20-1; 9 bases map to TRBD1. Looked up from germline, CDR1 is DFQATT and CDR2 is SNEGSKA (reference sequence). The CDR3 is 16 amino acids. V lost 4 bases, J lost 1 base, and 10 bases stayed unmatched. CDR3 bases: TGCAGTGCTAAAAGTACAGGGGGCGAAATTAACTATGGCTACACCTTC. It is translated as CSAKSTGGEINYGYTF.

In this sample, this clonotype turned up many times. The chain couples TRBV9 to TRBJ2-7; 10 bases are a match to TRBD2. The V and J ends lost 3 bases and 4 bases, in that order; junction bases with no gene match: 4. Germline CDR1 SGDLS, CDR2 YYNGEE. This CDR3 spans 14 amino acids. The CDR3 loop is CASSASGSWYEQYF. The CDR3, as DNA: TGTGCCAGCAGCGCTAGCGGGAGTTGGTACGAGCAGTACTTC.

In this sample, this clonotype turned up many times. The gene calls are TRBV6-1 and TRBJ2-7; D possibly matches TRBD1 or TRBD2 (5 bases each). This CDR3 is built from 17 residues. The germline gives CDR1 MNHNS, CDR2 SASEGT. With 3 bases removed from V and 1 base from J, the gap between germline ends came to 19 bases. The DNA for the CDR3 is TGTGCCAGCAGTGACAAATCAGGGACCGTATTTTCCTACGAGCAGTACTTC. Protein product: CASSDKSGTVFSYEQYF.

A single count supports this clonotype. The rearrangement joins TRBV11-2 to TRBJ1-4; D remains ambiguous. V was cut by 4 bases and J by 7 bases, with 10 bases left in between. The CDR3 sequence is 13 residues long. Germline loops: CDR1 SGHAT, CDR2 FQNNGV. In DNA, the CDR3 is TGTGCCAGCAGCTGGAAGGGAGGTGAAAAACTGTTTTTT. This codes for CASSWKGGEKLFF.

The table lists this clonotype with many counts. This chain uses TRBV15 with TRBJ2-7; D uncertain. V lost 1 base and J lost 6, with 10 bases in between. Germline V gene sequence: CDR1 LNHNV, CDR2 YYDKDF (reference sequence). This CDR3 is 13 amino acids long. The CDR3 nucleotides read TGTGCCACCAGCAGAGTATCGGACGGCGAGCAGTACTTC. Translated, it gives CATSRVSDGEQYF.

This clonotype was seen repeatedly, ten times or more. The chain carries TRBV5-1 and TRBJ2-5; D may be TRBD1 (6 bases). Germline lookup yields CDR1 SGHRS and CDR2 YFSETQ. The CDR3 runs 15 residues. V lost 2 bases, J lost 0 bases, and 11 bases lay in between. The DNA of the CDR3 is TGCGCCAGCAGCTTCCGGGACAAGGACCAAGAGACCCAGTACTTC. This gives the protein CASSFRDKDQETQYF. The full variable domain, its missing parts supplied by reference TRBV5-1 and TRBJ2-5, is KAGVTQTPRYLIKTRGQQVTLSCSPISGHRSVSWYQQTPGQGLQFLFEYFSETQRNKGNFPGRFSGRQFSNSRSEMNVSTLELGDSALYLCASSFRDKDQETQYFGPGTRLLVL.

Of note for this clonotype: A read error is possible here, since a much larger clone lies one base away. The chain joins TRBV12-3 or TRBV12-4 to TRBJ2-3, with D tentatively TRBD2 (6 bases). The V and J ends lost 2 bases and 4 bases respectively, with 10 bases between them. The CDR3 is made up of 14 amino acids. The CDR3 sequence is CASSLMTRADTQYF. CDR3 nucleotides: TGTGCCAGCAGTTTAATGACTAGGGCAGATACGCAGTATTTT.

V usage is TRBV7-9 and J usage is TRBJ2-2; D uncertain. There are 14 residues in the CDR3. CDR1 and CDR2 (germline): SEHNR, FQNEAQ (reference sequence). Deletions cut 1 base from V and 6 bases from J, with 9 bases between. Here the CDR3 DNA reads TGTGCCAGCAGCTTAGTAGCCGTCCCCGGGGAGCTGTTTTTT. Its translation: CASSLVAVPGELFF. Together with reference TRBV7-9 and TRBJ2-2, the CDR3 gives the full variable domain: DTGVSQNPRHKITKRGQNVTFRCDPISEHNRLYWYRQTLGQGPEFLTYFQNEAQLEKSRLLSDRFSAERPKGSFSTLEIQRTEQGDSAMYLCASSLVAVPGELFFGEGSRLTVL.

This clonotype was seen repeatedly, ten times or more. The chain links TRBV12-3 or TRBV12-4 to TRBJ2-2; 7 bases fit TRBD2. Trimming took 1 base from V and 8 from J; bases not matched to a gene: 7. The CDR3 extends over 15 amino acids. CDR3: CASSLVSGERGELFF. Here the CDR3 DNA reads TGTGCCAGCAGTTTAGTCAGCGGGGAAAGGGGGGAGCTGTTTTTT.

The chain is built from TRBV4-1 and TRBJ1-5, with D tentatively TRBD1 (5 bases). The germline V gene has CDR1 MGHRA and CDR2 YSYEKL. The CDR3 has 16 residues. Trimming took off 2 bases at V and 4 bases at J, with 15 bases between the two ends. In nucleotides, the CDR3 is TGCGCCAGCAGCCAACCGTGGGGGAGGGATAATCAGCCCCAGCATTTT. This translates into CASSQPWGRDNQPQHF.

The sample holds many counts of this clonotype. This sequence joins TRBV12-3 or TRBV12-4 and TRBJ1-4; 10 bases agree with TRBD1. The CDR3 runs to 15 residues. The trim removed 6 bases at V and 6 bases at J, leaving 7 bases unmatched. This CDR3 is CASRDTGTGDEKLFF. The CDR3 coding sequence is TGTGCCAGCAGGGATACCGGGACAGGGGATGAAAAACTGTTTTTT.

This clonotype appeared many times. The CDR3 DNA reads as TGTGCCAGCTCACCCAGCCGGGGTAGCAATCAGCCCCAGCATTTT. Amino acid sequence: CASSPSRGSNQPQHF. The chain has TRBV18 and TRBJ1-5, with unresolved D. Germline V gene lookup returns CDR1 KGHSH and CDR2 LQKENI. The ends were cut back, 3 bases at V and 0 bases at J, with 9 bases in the middle. The length of the CDR3 is 15 residues.

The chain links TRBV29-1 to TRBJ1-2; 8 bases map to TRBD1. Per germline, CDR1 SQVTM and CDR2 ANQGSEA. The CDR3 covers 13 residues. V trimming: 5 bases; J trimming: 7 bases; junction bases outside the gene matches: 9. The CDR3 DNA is TGCAGCGTTCCCGGACAGGGTATCGGTGGCTACACCTTC. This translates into CSVPGQGIGGYTF.

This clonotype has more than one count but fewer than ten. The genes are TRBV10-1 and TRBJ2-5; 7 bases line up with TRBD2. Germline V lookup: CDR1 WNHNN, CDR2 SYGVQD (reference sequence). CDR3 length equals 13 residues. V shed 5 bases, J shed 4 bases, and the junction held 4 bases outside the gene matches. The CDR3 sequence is CASSQTSAETQYF. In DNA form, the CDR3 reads TGCGCCAGCAGTCAAACTAGCGCAGAGACCCAGTACTTC.

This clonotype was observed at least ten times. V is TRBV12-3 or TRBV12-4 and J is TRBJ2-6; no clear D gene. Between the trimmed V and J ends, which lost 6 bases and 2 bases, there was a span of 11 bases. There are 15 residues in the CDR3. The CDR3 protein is CASRSRVAGANVLTF. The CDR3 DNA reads TGTGCCAGCAGGTCAAGGGTAGCTGGGGCCAACGTCCTGACTTTC.

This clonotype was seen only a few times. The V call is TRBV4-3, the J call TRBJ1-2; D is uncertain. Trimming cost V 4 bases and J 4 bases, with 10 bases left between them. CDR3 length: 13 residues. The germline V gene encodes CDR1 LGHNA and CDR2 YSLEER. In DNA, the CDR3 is TGCGCCAGCAGCCCCGGACCCGGCTATGGCTACACCTTC. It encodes CASSPGPGYGYTF.

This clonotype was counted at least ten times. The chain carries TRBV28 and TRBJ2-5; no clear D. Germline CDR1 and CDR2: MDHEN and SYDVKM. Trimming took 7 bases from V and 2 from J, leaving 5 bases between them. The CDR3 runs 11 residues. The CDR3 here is CASTSQETQYF. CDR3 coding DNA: TGTGCCAGCACAAGTCAAGAGACCCAGTACTTC.